This TCR beta chain is from a study of T cell changes during pregnancy in multiple sclerosis. Germline V CDR1 and CDR2: LNHDA, SQIVND (reference sequence). The CDR3 extends over 15 amino acids. The V end was cut by 5 bases, the J end by 0 bases, with 10 bases between. The repertoire was sequenced with immunoSEQ multiplex PCR; TCRdb's copy has only in-frame clones and lacks some. Of 65,000 to 90,000 clones listed, roughly 92% are singletons. This specimen was peripheral blood, taken in the first trimester of pregnancy. This TCR was recovered from a female donor with multiple sclerosis, enrolled in a pregnancy study. This chain uses TRBV19 with TRBJ1-4; possible D gene TRBD1, 6 bases. CDR3 coding DNA: TGTGCCAGTAGTGCCCGGACAGCAACTAATGAAAAACTGTTTTTT. Its protein is CASSARTATNEKLFF.